These T cell receptor beta chains were read from a single sample in a study of blood T cell repertoires in COVID-19. Some clones are missing from TCRdb's copy, which holds only in-frame ones; the method was immunoSEQ multiplex PCR. The table records some 330,000 clones, around 89% of them present only once. What was sequenced was peripheral blood. These receptors were obtained from a woman in her forties or fifties with active or convalescent COVID-19. Both conserved end residues are trimmed from each CDR3.

>TRBV15
ATSRGDSGRAGRTGELF
>TRBV13
ASSIRQGTNYSYT
>TRBV4-3
ASSQGQFNEKLF
>TRBV5-6
ASRLSGGASYNEQF
>TRBV3-1/TRBV3-2
ASTDRDSTYEQY
>TRBV7-2
ASSLAGTSGTSTDTQY
>TRBV3-1/TRBV3-2
ASSTRGTPNTGELF
>TRBV28
ASSKRSGNTIY
>TRBV11-2
ASSLRSGTDTQY
>TRBV6-5
ASSPTGGAHNEQF
>TRBV7-2
ASSFLHESSYNEQF
>TRBV30
AWNLVFQETQY
>TRBV5-1
ASRFSGELF
>TRBV21-1
ASSLIWPRQPQH
>TRBV6-8
ASSQDRGQRGTEAF
>TRBV6-5
ASNIRLTNEKLF
>TRBV5-4
ASSPPGNRGITEAF
>TRBV15
ATSPRRGASGRATGELF
>TRBV7-9
ASSLLRAGPTQY
>TRBV19
ASSIIPDTSNTEAF
>TRBV27
ASSKGGGIYNEQF
>TRBV6-6
ASIPTVNTGELF
>TRBV7-2
ASSSYRGSYEQY
>TRBV7-3
ASSLSGRGTDTQY
>TRBV7-7
ASRCKLLDCALEQY
>TRBV15
ATSREGSYNYGYT
>TRBV19
ASSIRDRGQPQH
>TRBV28
ASSPTLGQSYEQY
>TRBV7-9
ASSLASSRNLETQY
>TRBV10-3
AISGPHTGGSSYEQY
>TRBV5-1
ASSPGIQSSYNEQF
>TRBV7-2
ASSFQGLASTDTQY
>TRBV19
ASNIRGGSGELF
>TRBV18
ASSPLAGDETQY
>TRBV4-1
ASSQDRSGSSYEQY
>TRBV7-9
ASSLTGQGEAF
>TRBV7-2
ASSPTGILYEQY
>TRBV3-1/TRBV3-2
ASSPRQGLRGTEAF
>TRBV5-6
ASSFPSGNTEAF
>TRBV7-9
ASSSGIMVGNTIY
>TRBV4-2
ASSQDRARGNTDTQY